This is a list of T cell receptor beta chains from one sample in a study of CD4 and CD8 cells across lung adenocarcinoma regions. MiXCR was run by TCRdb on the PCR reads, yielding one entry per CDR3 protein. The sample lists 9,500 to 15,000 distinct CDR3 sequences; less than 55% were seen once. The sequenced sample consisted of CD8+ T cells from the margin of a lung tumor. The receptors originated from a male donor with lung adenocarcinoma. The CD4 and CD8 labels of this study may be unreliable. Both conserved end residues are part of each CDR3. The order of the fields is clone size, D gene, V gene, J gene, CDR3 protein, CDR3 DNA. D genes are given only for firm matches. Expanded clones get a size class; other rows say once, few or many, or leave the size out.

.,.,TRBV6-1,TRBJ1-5,CASSGQQGPTGWGGISNQPQHF,TGTGCCAGCAGTGGACAACAGGGACCAACAGGGTGGGGAGGAATAAGCAATCAGCCCCAGCATTTT
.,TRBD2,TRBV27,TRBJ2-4,CASSWGGLGAKDTQYF,TGTGCCAGCAGTTGGGGGGGTCTGGGAGCCAAAGATACGCAGTACTTC
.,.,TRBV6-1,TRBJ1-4,CASSGTGGDGLYYEKLFF,TGTGCCAGCAGTGGGACCGGGGGGGACGGGCTTTATTATGAAAAACTGTTTTTT
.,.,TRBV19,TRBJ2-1,CASKFRDQETQFF,TGTGCCAGTAAATTCAGGGATCAAGAGACCCAGTTCTTC
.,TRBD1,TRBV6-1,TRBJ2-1,CASSDPPQGTEQFF,TGTGCCAGCAGTGACCCCCCACAGGGGACTGAGCAGTTCTTC
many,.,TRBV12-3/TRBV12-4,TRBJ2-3,CASSLWSNTQYF,TGTGCCAGCAGTTTGTGGTCAAATACGCAGTATTTT
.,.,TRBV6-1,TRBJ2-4,CANSERDSGPYNEQYF,TGTGCCAACAGCGAAAGGGATAGCGGACCCTACAATGAGCAGTACTTC
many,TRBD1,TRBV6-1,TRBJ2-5,CASSVLGQGKETQYF,TGTGCCAGCAGTGTTTTGGGACAGGGGAAAGAGACCCAGTACTTC
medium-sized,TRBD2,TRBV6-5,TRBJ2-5,CASSYQKVLAGEETQYF,TGTGCCAGCAGTTACCAAAAGGTCCTAGCGGGAGAAGAGACCCAGTACTTC
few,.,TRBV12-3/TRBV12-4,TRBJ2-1,CASSQNLAASSYNEQFF,TGTGCCAGCAGTCAAAATTTAGCGGCTAGCTCCTACAATGAGCAGTTCTTC
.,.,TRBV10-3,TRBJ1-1,CATGPNTEAIF,TGTGCCACAGGGCCGAACACTGAAGCCATCTTC
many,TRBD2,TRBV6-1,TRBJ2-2,CASSRTSGGVAGELFF,TGTGCCAGCAGCCGGACTAGCGGGGGGGTCGCCGGGGAGCTGTTTTTT
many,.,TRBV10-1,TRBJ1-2,CASSAGSDYGYTF,TGCGCCAGCAGTGCAGGCAGCGACTATGGCTACACCTTC
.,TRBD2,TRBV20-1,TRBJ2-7,CSASRLAGVEQYF,TGCAGTGCTAGTAGGCTAGCGGGAGTCGAGCAGTACTTC
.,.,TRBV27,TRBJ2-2,CASSFLSRARSTGELFF,TGTGCCAGCAGTTTTTTGTCCCGTGCTCGGAGCACCGGGGAGCTGTTTTTT
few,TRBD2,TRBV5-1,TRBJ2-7,CASSLAGGTGEQYF,TGCGCCAGCAGCTTGGCGGGAGGTACGGGCGAGCAGTACTTC
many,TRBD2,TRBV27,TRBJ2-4,CASSISGRGKNIQYF,TGTGCCAGCAGTATTAGCGGGAGGGGCAAAAACATTCAGTACTTC
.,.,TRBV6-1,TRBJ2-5,CASVGGGGRDQETQYF,TGTGCCAGCGTGGGGGGCGGGGGCCGTGACCAAGAGACCCAGTATTTC
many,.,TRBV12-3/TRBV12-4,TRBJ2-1,CASSPRGGIGEQFF,TGTGCCAGCAGTCCGCGAGGGGGGATCGGTGAGCAGTTCTTC
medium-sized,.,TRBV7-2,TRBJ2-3,CASSLDSGGTDTQYF,TGTGCCAGCAGCTTAGACAGCGGAGGCACAGATACGCAGTATTTT
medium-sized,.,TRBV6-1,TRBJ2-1,CASSVGDSSYNEQFF,TGTGCCAGCAGTGTCGGAGATAGCTCCTACAATGAGCAGTTCTTC
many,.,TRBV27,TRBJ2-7,CASSFVGTELWEQYF,TGTGCCAGCAGTTTCGTCGGGACGGAACTATGGGAGCAGTACTTC